Each of the 14 T cell receptor beta chains below was sequenced from the same sample in a study of cytomegalovirus exposure and HLA in healthy donors. This PCR relied on a set of 60 Vbeta primers and 13 Jbeta primers. Data came from immunoSEQ multiplex PCR; TCRdb stores just in-frame clones and leaves some out. The profile covers more than 65,000 clones, with approximately 83% appearing a single time and roughly 3% taken by the ten largest. Sequences were obtained from PBMCs. These receptors were collected from a man between 35 and 55 years old in good health and CMV-seronegative.

The chain couples TRBV6-1 to TRBJ1-1, with a possible D match to TRBD1 (5 bases). There are 14 residues in the CDR3. The V and J ends lost 1 base and 8 bases respectively, with 14 bases between them. Germline V gene data show CDR1 as MNHNS and CDR2 as SASEGT. CDR3 loop: CASSEETEADEAFF. CDR3 nucleotide sequence: TGTGCCAGCAGTGAAGAGACAGAGGCGGACGAAGCTTTCTTT.

This clone was recorded only once. The chain employs TRBV21-1 and TRBJ1-2. TRBV21-1 is reported as a pseudogene. The CDR3 length is 13 residues. CDR3 sequence (DNA): TGTGCCAGCAGCAAAGTAGAGGAGTTAGGCTACACCTTC. As protein: CASSKVEELGYTF.

J is TRBJ1-4 and V is TRBV5-1, with a possible D match to TRBD1 (6 bases). Germline V lookup: CDR1 SGHRS, CDR2 YFSETQ. CDR3 length equals 15 residues. Trimming shortened V by 3 bases and J by 5 bases, and 14 bases separated the two germline ends. CDR3: CASSSGAQGNEKLFF. In nucleotides, the CDR3 is TGCGCCAGCAGCTCAGGGGCCCAGGGCAATGAAAAACTGTTTTTT.

The chain carries TRBV7-9 and TRBJ1-1; D gene ambiguous. Trimming took 2 bases from V and 2 from J, leaving 6 bases between them. The CDR3 totals 13 residues. CDR1 SEHNR and CDR2 FQNEAQ come from the germline V gene (reference sequence). Here the CDR3 reads CASSLQANTEAFF. The CDR3 nucleotides read TGTGCCAGCAGCTTACAGGCAAACACTGAAGCTTTCTTT. The full variable domain, completed using reference TRBV7-9 and TRBJ1-1, is DTGVSQNPRHKITKRGQNVTFRCDPISEHNRLYWYRQTLGQGPEFLTYFQNEAQLEKSRLLSDRFSAERPKGSFSTLEIQRTEQGDSAMYLCASSLQANTEAFFGQGTRLTVV.

V is TRBV6-6 and J is TRBJ2-2; 8 nucleotides match TRBD1. The germline gives CDR1 MNHNY, CDR2 SVGAGI (reference sequence). V dropped 5 bases and J dropped 6; count of bases not matched to a gene: 11. The CDR3 contains 16 residues. As DNA, the CDR3 is TGTGCCAGCAGTCCTCAGGGGGCGCGGGGACCCGGGGAGCTGTTTTTT. Translation gives CASSPQGARGPGELFF.

The rearrangement joins TRBV9 to TRBJ2-5; 7 nucleotides align to TRBD2. Germline values: CDR1 SGDLS, CDR2 YYNGEE. V lost 2 bases, J lost 5 bases, and 9 bases stayed unmatched. The CDR3 runs to 15 residues. The CDR3 DNA reads TGTGCCAGCAGCGTCCCCACGGGGGGTGGTGAGACCCAGTACTTC. The encoded protein is CASSVPTGGGETQYF.

V and J are TRBV28 and TRBJ1-5, with D possibly being TRBD1 (6 bases). Between the trimmed V and J ends, which lost 5 bases and 7 bases, there was a span of 12 bases. Looked up from germline, CDR1 is MDHEN and CDR2 is SYDVKM. This CDR3 has 13 amino acids. CDR3 nucleotides: TGTGCCAGCAGTCACAGGGAAGGACAGCCCCAGCATTTT. It is translated as CASSHREGQPQHF. Full variable domain (remainder filled in from reference TRBV28 and TRBJ1-5): DVKVTQSSRYLVKRTGEKVFLECVQDMDHENMFWYRQDPGLGLRLIYFSYDVKMKEKGDIPEGYSVSREKKERFSLILESASTNQTSMYLCASSHREGQPQHFGDGTRLSIL.

The chain is built from TRBV28 and TRBJ2-5; D uncertain. This CDR3 is 11 amino acids long. Per germline, CDR1 MDHEN and CDR2 SYDVKM. The V gene lost 6 bases and the J gene lost 1 base, with 3 bases spanning the gap. In DNA form, the CDR3 reads TGTGCCAGCAGCAGCCAAGAGACCCAGTACTTC. This codes for CASSSQETQYF.

V is TRBV7-2 and J is TRBJ2-1; no definite D call. Trimming took 1 base from V and 4 from J, leaving 2 bases between them. The germline gives CDR1 SGHTA, CDR2 FQGNSA. This CDR3 comprises 12 residues. The DNA for the CDR3 is TGTGCCAGCAGCTTAGTATACAATGAGCAGTTCTTC. Protein: CASSLVYNEQFF.

Concerning this clone itself: Other DNA sequences in the same sample also yield this CDR3. This chain links TRBV5-1 with TRBJ1-5; the D is unclear. Germline V gene data show CDR1 as SGHRS and CDR2 as YFSETQ. The length of the CDR3 is 13 residues. Trimming removed 1 base at V and 2 bases at J, with 4 bases between. The CDR3 sequence is CASSLSGNQPQHF. DNA of the CDR3: TGCGCCAGCAGCTTGTCAGGCAATCAGCCCCAGCATTTT.

The chain combines TRBV6-5 with TRBJ1-5; D is unresolved. Germline assignment: CDR1 MNHEY and CDR2 SVGAGI. Trimming stripped 6 bases from V and 6 bases from J, with 18 bases between. This CDR3 spans 15 amino acids. CDR3 amino acids: CASSLTFQALQPQHF. The CDR3 DNA reads TGTGCCAGCAGCCTTACCTTCCAGGCTCTTCAGCCCCAGCATTTT.

A single count supports this clone. The chain employs TRBV27 and TRBJ1-6, with D perhaps TRBD1 (6 bases). Trimming pared 3 bases from V and 4 bases from J, leaving 10 bases between. The CDR3 length is 15 residues. From germline, CDR1 is MNHEY and CDR2 SMNVEV (reference sequence). This CDR3 is CASSFGQTYNSPLHF. For the CDR3, the DNA is TGTGCCAGCAGTTTTGGACAGACTTATAATTCACCCCTCCACTTT.

This clone showed up just a few times. V is TRBV15 and J is TRBJ2-5; TRBD1 aligns across 7 bases. The end of the DNA aligns better with TRBJ2-7, so the J call may be wrong. CDR1 LNHNV and CDR2 YYDKDF come from the germline V gene (reference sequence). The CDR3 consists of 16 residues. The CDR3, as DNA: TGTGCCACCAGCAGAGATTCGGGCAGGGGGTACGACGAGCAGTACTTC. Its protein is CATSRDSGRGYDEQYF.

The chain joins TRBV30 to TRBJ2-6, with TRBD1 identical over 7 bases. The germline V gene encodes CDR1 GTSNPN and CDR2 SVGIG (reference sequence). The CDR3 runs 17 residues. Germline trimming cut 5 bases from V and 0 bases from J; bases unmatched to any gene: 10. CDR3 region: CAWSRQGFFSGANVLTF. The CDR3 DNA is TGTGCCTGGTCCAGACAGGGTTTCTTCTCTGGGGCCAACGTCCTGACTTTC. The variable domain in full, completed from reference TRBV30 and TRBJ2-6, reads SQTIHQWPATLVQPVGSPLSLECTVEGTSNPNLYWYRQAAGRGLQLLFYSVGIGQISSEVPQNLSASRPQDRQFILSSKKLLLSDSGFYLCAWSRQGFFSGANVLTFGAGSRLTVL.